The next 27 T cell receptor beta chains were all read from a single sample in a study of blood T cell repertoires in COVID-19. Some clones are missing from TCRdb's copy, which holds only in-frame ones; the method was immunoSEQ multiplex PCR. The table lists roughly 140,000 clones, around 83% of them singletons. The sample was peripheral blood. The receptors come from a woman older than 75 with acute or convalescent COVID-19.

The chain couples TRBV15 to TRBJ2-7, with D perhaps matching TRBD1 (6 bases). In germline, CDR1 is LNHNV, CDR2 YYDKDF (reference sequence). The V and J ends lost 3 bases and 3 bases respectively, with 12 bases between them. This CDR3 region has 14 residues. The CDR3 spells CATSSLTDSYEQYF. CDR3 in DNA: TGTGCCACCAGCAGTTTAACGGACAGCTACGAGCAGTACTTC.

This chain connects TRBV19 to TRBJ1-2, with a weak D call TRBD1 (6 bases). The germline V and J ends were trimmed by 6 bases and 8 bases, with 10 bases remaining between them. Germline V gene sequence: CDR1 LNHDA, CDR2 SQIVND (reference sequence). CDR3 size: 11 residues. The CDR3 coding sequence is TGTGCCAGTAGCCGAGGGGGAGGCTACACCTTC. Translating it yields CASSRGGGYTF.

The CDR3 DNA is TGTGCCAGCAGCTTTCTAGCCCTCGAGCAGTACTTC. Its translation is CASSFLALEQYF. The chain links TRBV7-9 to TRBJ2-7, with a possible D match to TRBD2 (5 bases). Between the trimmed V and J ends, which lost 3 bases and 6 bases, there was a span of 9 bases. Germline values: CDR1 SEHNR, CDR2 FQNEAQ (reference sequence). CDR3 length equals 12 residues.

V and J are TRBV27 and TRBJ1-5, with a tentative D call TRBD1 (6 bases). CDR3 size: 13 residues. Germline V lookup: CDR1 MNHEY, CDR2 SMNVEV (reference sequence). V lost 5 bases, J lost 7 bases, and 12 bases lay in between. CDR3: CASSGTYGQPQHF. In DNA form, the CDR3 reads TGTGCCAGCAGTGGGACATATGGACAGCCCCAGCATTTT.

This clone has a handful of counts. V is TRBV4-2 and J is TRBJ2-3; the D gene is possibly TRBD1 (5 bases). Germline-derived CDR1 and CDR2 are LGHNA and YNFKEQ. The CDR3 is made up of 16 amino acids. Trimming removed 0 bases from V and 2 bases from J, with 12 bases in between. This CDR3 reads CASSQDLGQNTDTQYF. CDR3 in DNA: TGTGCCAGCAGCCAAGATCTAGGACAAAACACAGATACGCAGTATTTT.

Regarding this clone: Sequence at one end of the junction differs from germline and may be a read error. The chain is built from TRBV4-1 and TRBJ2-3, with TRBD2 matching 9 bases. Germline assignment: CDR1 MGHRA and CDR2 YSYEKL. This CDR3 has 16 amino acids. CDR3 bases: TGCGCCAGCAGCCAAGATCGGGGGACTAGCAAAGATACGCAGTATTTT. Protein sequence: CASSQDRGTSKDTQYF.

The chain has TRBV7-6 and TRBJ1-4; D call uncertain. The CDR3 runs 15 residues. Germline values: CDR1 SGHVS, CDR2 FNYEAQ. The V gene lost 1 base and the J gene lost 0 bases, with 6 bases spanning the gap. The CDR3 loop reads CASSLVGATNEKLFF. In DNA form, the CDR3 reads TGTGCCAGCAGCTTAGTCGGAGCAACTAATGAAAAACTGTTTTTT. Drawing the rest from reference TRBV7-6 and TRBJ1-4, the complete variable domain is GAGVSQSPRYKVTKRGQDVALRCDPISGHVSLYWYRQALGQGPEFLTYFNYEAQQDKSGLPNDRFSAERPEGSISTLTIQRTEQRDSAMYRCASSLVGATNEKLFFGSGTQLSVL.

The chain employs TRBV27 and TRBJ2-7, with D possibly being TRBD1 (5 bases). Germline lookup yields CDR1 MNHEY and CDR2 SMNVEV (reference sequence). Trimming took 3 bases from V and 2 from J, leaving 11 bases between them. The CDR3 loop spans 14 amino acids. CDR3 residues: CASSFNRQTYEQYF. The DNA of the CDR3 is TGTGCCAGCAGTTTCAATCGACAGACCTACGAGCAGTACTTC.

The chain links TRBV19 to TRBJ1-4, with 10 bases that match TRBD1. The CDR3 has 17 amino acids. Germline V gives CDR1 LNHDA, CDR2 SQIVND (reference sequence). V lost 6 bases, J lost 1 base, and 8 bases stayed unmatched. The CDR3 here is CASSRTGGKITNEKLFF. The CDR3 DNA reads as TGTGCCAGTAGCCGGACAGGGGGAAAAATAACTAATGAAAAACTGTTTTTT. The whole variable domain, remainder taken from reference TRBV19 and TRBJ1-4, is DGGITQSPKYLFRKEGQNVTLSCEQNLNHDAMYWYRQDPGQGLRLIYYSQIVNDFQKGDIAEGYSVSREKKESFPLTVTSAQKNPTAFYLCASSRTGGKITNEKLFFGSGTQLSVL.

The chain has TRBV6-6 and TRBJ2-1, with 13 bases aligning to TRBD2. The CDR3 is 18 residues long. The germline V gene has CDR1 MNHNY and CDR2 SVGAGI (reference sequence). The V gene end was trimmed by 5 bases and the J gene end by 5 bases; junction bases not matched to a gene: 12. The CDR3, as DNA: TGTGCCAGCAGTCCCAAATCCTCGACTAGCGGGAGGAACAATGAGCAGTTCTTC. Its translation: CASSPKSSTSGRNNEQFF.

V is TRBV6-5 and J is TRBJ1-2; 7 bases match TRBD1. The CDR3 consists of 14 residues. With V trimmed by 4 bases and J by 4 bases, 6 bases remained unmatched. Germline CDR1 MNHEY, CDR2 SVGAGI. CDR3 coding DNA: TGTGCCAGCAGTTTCTCAGGGGGAATCTATGGCTACACCTTC. The encoded protein is CASSFSGGIYGYTF.

The rearrangement links TRBV4-1 to TRBJ2-1; 9 bases line up with TRBD2. The CDR3 loop spans 14 amino acids. Germline V gene lookup returns CDR1 MGHRA and CDR2 YSYEKL. Losses at the gene ends were 4 bases for V and 8 bases for J; bases not matched to a gene: 6. CDR3 coding DNA: TGCGCCAGCAGCCGGGGGACTAGCAGCGATGAGCAGTTCTTC. Translating it yields CASSRGTSSDEQFF.

CDR3 loop: CASSVDRGIQYF. As DNA, the CDR3 is TGTGCCAGCAGCGTAGATAGGGGGATTCAGTACTTC. This rearrangement joins TRBV9 to TRBJ2-4; a possible D gene is TRBD1 (6 bases). Germline V gives CDR1 SGDLS, CDR2 YYNGEE. This CDR3 is 12 amino acids long. V was pared by 0 bases and J by 10 bases, with 8 bases between.

CDR3 residues: CASSSSGYDTQYF. The CDR3 nucleotides read TGTGCCAGCAGCTCCTCGGGGTATGATACGCAGTATTTT. This chain joins TRBV5-5 and TRBJ2-3, with a tentative D call TRBD2 (5 bases). The CDR3 covers 13 residues. Germline CDR1 SGHKS, CDR2 YYEKEE (reference sequence). V gave up 3 bases and J gave up 6 bases, with 11 bases separating them.

V and J are TRBV6-1 and TRBJ2-7; D is undetermined. The CDR3 has 15 residues. CDR1 and CDR2 (germline): MNHNS, SASEGT. Trimming took off 1 base at V and 1 base at J, with 11 bases between the two ends. CDR3 amino acids: CASSEGQAFSYEQYF. The CDR3 coding sequence is TGTGCCAGCAGTGAAGGGCAGGCCTTTTCCTACGAGCAGTACTTC.

J is TRBJ1-4 and V is TRBV19; perhaps TRBD1 as D (6 bases). V was cut by 9 bases and J by 5 bases, with 22 bases left in between. CDR1 and CDR2 from the germline V gene are LNHDA and SQIVND (reference sequence). The CDR3 consists of 16 residues. CDR3 amino acids: CASLRAPGTRNEKLFF. The CDR3 nucleotides are TGTGCCAGCCTTAGGGCTCCCGGGACAAGAAATGAAAAACTGTTTTTT.

J is TRBJ2-6 and V is TRBV18; possible D gene TRBD2, 5 bases. The CDR3 has 17 amino acids. The germline CDR1 and CDR2 sequences are KGHSH and LQKENI. Between the trimmed V and J ends, which lost 3 bases and 0 bases, there was a span of 12 bases. The chain's CDR3 is CASSPRTFSSGANVLTF. CDR3 sequence (DNA): TGTGCCAGCTCACCTCGGACTTTCAGCTCTGGGGCCAACGTCCTGACTTTC.

J is TRBJ2-4 and V is TRBV29-1; 15 positions match TRBD2. The CDR3 sequence is 14 residues long. Germline CDR1 is SQVTM and CDR2 is ANQGSEA. The junction had 6 bases not matched to a gene; V was cut back by 7 bases and J by 8 bases. The CDR3 nucleotides read TGCAGCGCCTCCGGGACTAGCGGGGGGTACATTCAGTACTTC. Protein product: CSASGTSGGYIQYF.

The rearrangement joins TRBV29-1 to TRBJ2-6; tentatively, D is TRBD1 (6 bases). V was clipped by 6 bases and J by 0 bases, with 21 bases between them. The germline gives CDR1 SQVTM, CDR2 ANQGSEA. This CDR3 spans 18 amino acids. The CDR3: CSVIAPTGPRSGANVLTF. The CDR3 DNA reads as TGCAGCGTAATCGCCCCGACAGGTCCTCGCTCTGGGGCCAACGTCCTGACTTTC.

This rearrangement joins TRBV10-3 to TRBJ2-2, with 9 positions matching TRBD2. Germline CDR1 is ENHRY and CDR2 is SYGVKD. V was clipped by 5 bases and J by 5 bases; unmatched bases: 6. The CDR3 is 15 residues long. Here the CDR3 DNA reads TGTGCCATCAGTAGCGGGGGGAAGAGAACCGGGGAGCTGTTTTTT. Translated: CAISSGGKRTGELFF.

A few counts support this clone. J is TRBJ1-2 and V is TRBV6-5; D is unclear. V lost 5 bases, J lost 2 bases, and 6 bases lay in between. CDR3 size: 12 residues. Germline CDR1 is MNHEY and CDR2 is SVGAGI. CDR3 sequence: CASSPYNYGYTF. DNA of the CDR3: TGTGCCAGCAGTCCCTACAACTATGGCTACACCTTC.

The rearrangement uses TRBV3-1 (or the pseudogene TRBV3-2) and TRBJ2-3; weak D call: TRBD2 (6 bases). In germline, CDR1 is LGHDT, CDR2 YNNKEL (reference sequence). The V end lost 1 base, the J end lost 4 bases, and 12 bases lay between the germline ends. The CDR3 consists of 15 residues. The CDR3 protein is CASSQGVEGPDTQYF. The CDR3 nucleotides are TGTGCCAGCAGCCAAGGGGTGGAGGGCCCAGATACGCAGTATTTT.

The chain employs TRBV28 and TRBJ1-1; TRBD1 agrees at 10 bases. The CDR3 covers 14 residues. The ends lost 5 bases at V and 9 bases at J; junction bases unmatched: 9. CDR1 MDHEN and CDR2 SYDVKM come from the germline V gene. CDR3 nucleotide sequence: TGTGCCAGCAGTCTGGGGACAGGGGCGGTGAAAGCTTTCTTT. This translates into CASSLGTGAVKAFF.

The rearrangement uses TRBV5-1 and TRBJ2-3; TRBD1 matches 8 bases. Germline V gene sequence: CDR1 SGHRS, CDR2 YFSETQ. With V trimmed by 3 bases and J by 8 bases, 8 bases remained unmatched. There are 14 residues in the CDR3. For the CDR3, the DNA is TGCGCCAGCAGCTGGACAGGGTCCCCCCCTACGCAGTATTTT. Residues: CASSWTGSPPTQYF.

This clone came up a few times. The chain combines TRBV9 with TRBJ1-6; perhaps TRBD1 as D (6 bases). The CDR3 contains 15 residues. V shed 2 bases and J shed 7 bases, with 13 bases lying between them. CDR1 SGDLS and CDR2 YYNGEE come from the germline V gene. The CDR3 loop reads CASSVNRDWNSPLHF. The CDR3 DNA follows: TGTGCCAGCAGCGTCAACAGGGATTGGAATTCACCCCTCCACTTT. The complete variable domain, with remaining parts taken from reference TRBV9 and TRBJ1-6, reads DSGVTQTPKHLITATGQRVTLRCSPRSGDLSVYWYQQSLDQGLQFLIQYYNGEERAKGNILERFSAQQFPDLHSELNLSSLELGDSALYFCASSVNRDWNSPLHFGNGTRLTVT.

V gene TRBV5-5 combines with J gene TRBJ2-2; 8 bases agree with TRBD1. The CDR3 sequence is 17 residues long. Germline CDR1 reads SGHKS; CDR2 reads YYEKEE (reference sequence). V trimming: 0 bases; J trimming: 6 bases; junction bases outside the gene matches: 10. This CDR3 is CASSLDLDRVIAGELFF. The DNA for the CDR3 is TGTGCCAGCAGCTTGGATCTGGACAGGGTGATAGCCGGGGAGCTGTTTTTT.

This clone was seen a few times. The chain links TRBV30 to TRBJ2-1; D is unresolved. Looked up from germline, CDR1 is GTSNPN and CDR2 is SVGIG (reference sequence). CDR3 length equals 15 residues. The V end lost 0 bases, the J end lost 1 base, and 10 bases lay between the germline ends. The CDR3 bases are TGTGCCTGGAGTGTAGAACTGATTTCCTACAATGAGCAGTTCTTC. Translating it yields CAWSVELISYNEQFF.